This T cell receptor (beta chain) was sequenced for a study of PD-1 blockade in classical Hodgkin lymphoma. All the patients suffered relapse after autologous stem cell transplantation, and brentuximab vedotin exposure differed. TCRdb's copy holds only in-frame clones and misses some; the assay was immunoSEQ multiplex PCR. The table includes over 20,000 clones, more than 75% detected once. The specimen was peripheral blood mononuclear cells (PBMCs), collected at baseline. The receptor was derived from a human donor with classical Hodgkin lymphoma.

The CDR3 loop is CASSSGTNYGYTF. The CDR3 DNA reads as TGTGCCAGCAGCTCAGGCACGAACTATGGCTACACCTTC. The V call is TRBV5-5, the J call TRBJ1-2; D remains unclear. V lost 3 bases and J lost 2, with 8 bases in between. Germline CDR1 is SGHKS and CDR2 is YYEKEE (reference sequence). This CDR3 has 13 amino acids. Drawing the rest from reference TRBV5-5 and TRBJ1-2, the complete variable domain is DAGVTQSPTHLIKTRGQQVTLRCSPISGHKSVSWYQQVLGQGPQFIFQYYEKEERGRGNFPDRFSARQFPNYSSELNVNALLLGDSALYLCASSSGTNYGYTFGSGTRLTVV.